The clone carrying this T cell receptor (beta chain) was seen only once. Its antigen is still unknown. Germline CDR1 is MGHRA and CDR2 is YSYEKL. The length of the CDR3 is 13 residues. V was shortened by 2 bases and J by 1 base, with 3 bases between the two germline ends. The sample belongs to a study of T cells in localized non-small cell lung cancer. Broader study findings: Within adjacent lung there appeared a median 57 of the top 100 tumor clones. Uninvolved nearby lung showed the greatest T cell clonality, exceeding that found in tumor. In the blood, greater T cell density corresponded to longer overall survival. Sequencing involved a lone tumor region, leaving heterogeneity possible.

This table comes from immunoSEQ multiplex PCR, and its TCRdb copy is limited to in-frame clones, with some not included. The table shows roughly 34,000 clones, with 85% to 90% occurring only once. The gene calls are TRBV4-1 and TRBJ1-5; D remains unclear. The receptor was isolated from a male donor aged 60 or over with stage III lung adenocarcinoma. Sequencing used peripheral blood, obtained before any cancer treatment. In DNA form, the CDR3 reads TGCGCCAGCAGCCAACTGAGCAATCAGCCCCAGCATTTT. This translates into CASSQLSNQPQHF.